Sequencing of this TCR beta chain was carried out in a study of blood T cells in healthy people across ages (dated by TCRdb to the mid-2010s). Regarding the research as a whole: In model experiments, template switching captured about one uniquely barcoded TCR beta cDNA molecule for every two T cells. The donors were divided into four age groups: young (average around 17 years), middle-aged (almost 40), aged (approximately 62) and long-lived (about 80). To avoid experimental bias, donors of different ages were randomly spread across the sequencing lanes. Using the same blood draw, the study looked at two additional independent replicas of 1 million unique cDNA reads for two donors, one aged 18 to 30 and the other aged 80 or older. Using deep sequencing normalized with unique cDNA molecular identifiers, the study measured how TCR beta repertoire diversity changes with age. Paper-wide results and their limitations: Observed TCR beta diversity correlated strongly with the percentage of naive T cells measured by flow cytometry. Conclusive comparison of naive and antigen-experienced compartments was prevented by the profiling of bulk unsorted PBMCs. Because the CMV infection status of the donors was unknown, age-related changes in expanded clonotypes may potentially have been confounded. Compared with the aged group, the long-lived group had more naive CD4+ T cells, fewer expanded clones and increased TCR diversity, a pattern suggesting age selection. Observed TCR beta diversity per million T cells fell roughly linearly with age, and a significant reduction was already apparent by age about 38. Estimates of total diversity based on one million sequenced T cells were regarded as lower bounds and as underestimates.

Systemically healthy Caucasian individuals from Russia, 39 in total and aged roughly 6 to 100 years, were included as donors. Around 9.9 milliliters of peripheral blood were collected from each donor into EDTA-treated Vacutainer tubes. Ficoll-Paque density-gradient centrifugation was used to isolate PBMCs, with at least 7 million per sample. Trizol reagent was used to extract total RNA from PBMCs, with at least 5.5 micrograms per sample. For every donor, an aliquot of PBMCs went through flow cytometry to measure the percentages of naive CD45RAhigh/CD27high T cells. V is pruned by 6 bases and J by 9 bases, leaving 12 bases of the junction without a gene match. The germline V gene (reference sequence) specifies DFQATT as CDR1 and SNEGSKA as CDR2. The CDR3 numbers 14 residues from cysteine through phenylalanine. The entry retains the CDR3 DNA only, 42 bases that are in frame from base 1. Libraries were made using 5' RACE. The listed sequencing device is Illumina HiSeq 2500. A second PCR of about 6 to 12 cycles was run with a J-beta primer mix and a sample-barcoded 5' primer. A template-switch 5' adaptor carrying 12 random nucleotides introduced a unique molecular identifier onto each TCR beta cDNA molecule. Each sample yielded at least 2.5 million CDR3-containing paired-end reads. The Mint cDNA synthesis kit, primed by a TRBC-specific oligonucleotide, was used to synthesize first-strand cDNA from all RNA. All cDNA was treated with uracil-DNA glycosylase and then went through a first 18-cycle PCR with the universal primers M1SS and BC2_uni_R. As for the original processing: Each sample was normalized by randomly selecting 1 million high-quality reads, each carrying a distinct molecular identifier. Reads sharing molecular identifiers were discarded rather than binned into consensus sequences. MiTCR, run with a Q25 quality threshold and the strictest error-elimination algorithm, handled CDR3 identification, clonotype clustering and error correction. A nonparametric unseen species model using Euler transformation provided a lower-bound estimate of total TCR beta diversity. In TCRdb, the public reads were trimmed at Q25 with fastp and aligned with MiXCR, with productive beta chains retained. Rows with a matching CDR3 protein are joined into one entry that keeps the most common DNA and genes. None of the V and J calls come from the authors' own analysis; TCRdb made them. The sample table lists around 1.5 million distinct CDR3 sequences, approximately 59% of them with a count of one. 6.7% of the sample is held by the ten biggest clonotypes.

This clonotype came up a few times. This clone's antigen is unknown. No quality values exist for individual bases; no much larger clone is one base distant. Material for sequencing was blood. This TCR derives from a man in his late teens or twenties in good health. The sequence links TRBV20-1 to TRBJ1-5; the junction holds 9 bases that match TRBD1. The nucleotide sequence reads TGCAGTGCCACTGACAGGGGGTTCCCTCGGCCCCAGCATTTT. This translates into CSATDRGFPRPQHF.